Presented here are 16 T cell receptor beta chains from one specimen sequenced in a study of technical replicates of blood from a few donors. The table came from immunoSEQ multiplex PCR; TCRdb's copy has only in-frame clones and leaves some out. The sample has about 70,000 clones; approximately 83% are singletons. Sequencing was done on a sample of PBMCs. These receptors all stem from a human donor in good health. Some clones in this sample may be carry-over from other donors' samples.

V usage is TRBV19 and J usage is TRBJ1-4; a possible D gene is TRBD1 (5 bases). This CDR3 comprises 14 residues. Germline assignment: CDR1 LNHDA and CDR2 SQIVND (reference sequence). Trimming left V 4 bases short and J 6 bases short, with 12 bases between. The DNA of the CDR3 is TGTGCCAGTAGTACGTTCGACAGATATGAAAAACTGTTTTTT. Translating it yields CASSTFDRYEKLFF.

The chain joins TRBV5-6 to TRBJ2-1; tentatively, D is TRBD1 (6 bases). Germline loops: CDR1 SGHDT, CDR2 YYEEEE. This CDR3 is 15 amino acids long. The V gene lost 4 bases and the J gene lost 7 bases, with 18 bases spanning the gap. Written as DNA, the CDR3 is TGTGCCAGCAGCGAGACAGGCGGCCGGGATAATGAGCAGTTCTTC. Translated, it gives CASSETGGRDNEQFF.

Only one count was recorded for this clone. The chain is built from TRBV7-9 and TRBJ1-1, with a possible D match to TRBD1 (5 bases). V was trimmed by 4 bases and J by 5 bases, leaving 11 bases between them. This CDR3 spans 13 amino acids. Per germline, CDR1 SEHNR and CDR2 FQNEAQ (reference sequence). CDR3 protein: CASSWTGETEAFF. CDR3 nucleotides: TGTGCCAGCAGCTGGACGGGGGAGACTGAAGCTTTCTTT. Based on the CDR3 plus reference TRBV7-9 and TRBJ1-1, the full variable domain is DTGVSQNPRHKITKRGQNVTFRCDPISEHNRLYWYRQTLGQGPEFLTYFQNEAQLEKSRLLSDRFSAERPKGSFSTLEIQRTEQGDSAMYLCASSWTGETEAFFGQGTRLTVV.

The rearrangement uses TRBV27 and TRBJ2-7; 12 positions agree with TRBD1. Trimming at V came to 4 bases and at J to 6 bases, leaving 7 bases not matched to a gene. Germline V CDR1 and CDR2: MNHEY, SMNVEV (reference sequence). This CDR3 spans 15 amino acids. CDR3 sequence: CASSSSGTGGGEQYF. Written as DNA, the CDR3 is TGTGCCAGCAGTTCCTCCGGGACAGGGGGCGGCGAGCAGTACTTC.

V is TRBV7-8 and J is TRBJ2-7, with D possibly TRBD1 on 6 matching bases. Trimming took 4 bases from V and 7 from J, leaving 14 bases between them. This CDR3 has 13 residues. Germline loops: CDR1 SGHVS, CDR2 FQNEAQ. As DNA, the CDR3 is TGTGCCAGCAGCTCAGGGGTACCTCGGGAGCAGTACTTC. It translates to CASSSGVPREQYF.

The J gene is TRBJ1-2, the V gene TRBV5-6; D unclear. The germline V gene encodes CDR1 SGHDT and CDR2 YYEEEE. The V end was cut by 4 bases, the J end by 8 bases, with 9 bases between. The CDR3 totals 11 residues. CDR3 DNA sequence: TGTGCCAGCAGCGACGAGAGGGGCTACACCTTC. Its translation: CASSDERGYTF.

The chain uses TRBV7-7 and TRBJ2-7; 9 positions agree with TRBD2. V trimming: 6 bases; J trimming: 3 bases; junction bases outside the gene matches: 15. This CDR3 spans 17 amino acids. Germline values: CDR1 SSHAT, CDR2 FNYEAQ (reference sequence). This CDR3 is CASRRGRVAGVLYEQYF. CDR3 coding DNA: TGTGCCAGCAGGAGAGGTAGGGTAGCGGGGGTCCTCTACGAGCAGTACTTC.

The V call is TRBV18, the J call TRBJ2-4; D is unclear. The length of the CDR3 is 15 residues. V lost 3 bases and J 0 bases, leaving 9 bases between the germline ends. Germline V gives CDR1 KGHSH, CDR2 LQKENI. CDR3 loop: CASSPSVIAKNIQYF. DNA of the CDR3: TGTGCCAGCTCACCCTCCGTTATAGCCAAAAACATTCAGTACTTC.

V usage is TRBV6-5 and J usage is TRBJ1-1; 7 nucleotides match TRBD1. Per germline, CDR1 MNHEY and CDR2 SVGAGI. CDR3 length: 15 residues. V dropped 2 bases and J dropped 4; count of bases not matched to a gene: 7. The CDR3 sequence is CASSYRGQVGTEAFF. DNA for the CDR3: TGTGCCAGCAGTTACAGGGGGCAGGTGGGCACTGAAGCTTTCTTT.

The CDR3 nucleotides read TGTGCCAGCAGCTTAGCTCCGGGCTCTGGAAACACCATATATTTT. This translates into CASSLAPGSGNTIYF. The chain combines TRBV7-6 with TRBJ1-3; the D is unclear. The V gene lost 0 bases and the J gene lost 0 bases, with 6 bases spanning the gap. The CDR3 loop spans 15 amino acids. The germline V gene has CDR1 SGHVS and CDR2 FNYEAQ.

The chain has TRBV18 and TRBJ2-1; 8 bases match TRBD1. Looked up from germline, CDR1 is KGHSH and CDR2 is LQKENI. The ends lost 5 bases at V and 6 bases at J; junction bases unmatched: 6. This CDR3 is built from 14 residues. As DNA, the CDR3 is TGTGCCAGCTCATCCGGACAGGGAGGCAATGAGCAGTTCTTC. Encoded protein: CASSSGQGGNEQFF.

This chain joins TRBV7-2 and TRBJ1-6; D not resolved. This CDR3 spans 14 amino acids. Trimming took off 2 bases at V and 9 bases at J, with 11 bases between the two ends. The germline V gene has CDR1 SGHTA and CDR2 FQGNSA. In nucleotides, the CDR3 is TGTGCCAGCAGCTTAACGTCCCCGGGTTCACCCCTCCACTTT. Its protein is CASSLTSPGSPLHF.

The chain combines TRBV2 with TRBJ2-1, with 7 positions matching TRBD2. This CDR3 region has 13 residues. The trim removed 8 bases at V and 8 bases at J, leaving 9 bases unmatched. Germline V gene data show CDR1 as SNHLY and CDR2 as FYNNEI. CDR3 sequence: CASARASGDEQFF. The CDR3 region has the DNA TGTGCCAGCGCGCGGGCTAGCGGAGATGAGCAGTTCTTC. Based on the CDR3 plus reference TRBV2 and TRBJ2-1, the full variable domain is EPEVTQTPSHQVTQMGQEVILRCVPISNHLYFYWYRQILGQKVEFLVSFYNNEISEKSEIFDDQFSVERPDGSNFTLKIRSTKLEDSAMYFCASARASGDEQFFGPGTRLTVL.

This chain's CDR3 is CASSDGAGGSYNSPLHF. CDR3 nucleotide sequence: TGTGCCAGCAGTGATGGGGCAGGGGGCTCCTATAATTCACCCCTCCACTTT. The rearrangement links TRBV6-1 to TRBJ1-6; 7 positions match TRBD1. CDR3 length: 17 amino acids. V was pared by 3 bases and J by 0 bases, with 5 bases of the junction left unmatched. The germline CDR1 and CDR2 sequences are MNHNS and SASEGT.

The rearrangement joins TRBV18 to TRBJ1-4; a possible D gene is TRBD1 (6 bases). Germline values: CDR1 KGHSH, CDR2 LQKENI. The V end lost 4 bases, the J end lost 6 bases, and 9 bases lay between the germline ends. The CDR3 covers 13 residues. The CDR3 here is CASSLNRDEKLFF. The CDR3 nucleotides are TGTGCCAGCTCACTAAACAGGGATGAAAAACTGTTTTTT.

This clone was counted between two and nine times. This chain connects TRBV7-2 to TRBJ2-7; 8 nucleotides align to TRBD2. This CDR3 spans 14 amino acids. Germline V lookup: CDR1 SGHTA, CDR2 FQGNSA. The V segment lost 2 bases and the J segment 2 bases; nucleotides outside the gene matches: 2. The CDR3 DNA follows: TGTGCCAGCAGCTTATTGCGGGGGGCCTACGAGCAGTACTTC. Amino acid sequence: CASSLLRGAYEQYF. Looking up the rest from reference TRBV7-2 and TRBJ2-7 gives the full variable domain: GAGVSQSPSNKVTEKGKDVELRCDPISGHTALYWYRQSLGQGLEFLIYFQGNSAPDKSGLPSDRFSAERTGGSVSTLTIQRTQQEDSAVYLCASSLLRGAYEQYFGPGTRLTVT.